Below are 14 T cell receptor beta chains sequenced from a single sample in a study of response to subunit inactivated influenza vaccine. Via MiXCR, TCRdb re-called the RT-PCR reads, giving one row per CDR3 protein. Here the sample spans about 480,000 distinct CDR3 sequences, around 13% being singletons. The sample was PBMCs from blood, taken roughly 6 weeks after vaccination. The origin of the receptors is a man aged 45-65 years who received an inactivated influenza vaccine.

Only a few counts were recorded for this clonotype. Sequence at one end of the junction differs from germline and may be a read error. The J gene is TRBJ2-3, the V gene TRBV29-1, with D possibly matching TRBD1 (6 bases). Germline-derived CDR1 and CDR2 are SQVTM and ANQGSEA. The CDR3 has 16 residues. The CDR3 nucleotides are TGCAGCGTAGAAGACAGGTTTCAAATAATGTCAGATACGCAGTATTTT. This translates into CSVEDRFQIMSDTQYF.

In its sample, this clonotype was seen many times. V and J are TRBV27 and TRBJ2-7, with D maybe TRBD1 (6 bases). Germline V gene data show CDR1 as MNHEY and CDR2 as SMNVEV (reference sequence). V lost 9 bases, J lost 9 bases, and 24 bases lay in between. CDR3 length: 14 residues. The CDR3 region has the DNA TGTGCCAGTAGCCGGGACACATCCCCTACTGTGCAGTACTTC. This sequence encodes CASSRDTSPTVQYF.

This clonotype was detected a few times. This rearrangement joins TRBV7-8 to TRBJ2-2, with D possibly TRBD2 on 5 matching bases. V lost 2 bases to trimming and J lost 4 bases, with 11 bases between them. There are 15 residues in the CDR3. The germline gives CDR1 SGHVS, CDR2 FQNEAQ. Here the CDR3 reads CASSLTEAVTGELFF. In DNA, the CDR3 is TGTGCCAGCAGCTTAACGGAGGCAGTCACCGGGGAGCTGTTTTTT.

This clonotype showed up just a few times. The rearrangement uses TRBV29-1 and TRBJ2-3; 9 bases align to TRBD1. CDR3 size: 15 residues. Germline V gene data show CDR1 as SQVTM and CDR2 as ANQGSEA. V lost 7 bases and J lost 0; bases outside the gene matches: 8. The CDR3 DNA reads as TGCAGCGCCCTAGGGGACAGGGTCAGCACAGATACGCAGTATTTT. It is translated as CSALGDRVSTDTQYF.

This clonotype was found many times. The CDR3: CASSPGPYEQYF. In nucleotides, the CDR3 is TGTGCCAGCAGCCCGGGACCCTACGAGCAGTACTTC. V and J are TRBV12-3 or TRBV12-4 and TRBJ2-7; D tentatively fits TRBD1 or TRBD2 (5 bases each). The germline V and J ends were trimmed by 6 bases and 2 bases, with 8 bases remaining between them. The CDR3 loop spans 12 amino acids.

This clonotype has a handful of counts. The V gene is TRBV5-1, the J gene TRBJ1-6, with D uncertain. CDR1 is SGHRS, CDR2 YFSETQ, per germline. Trimming cost V 0 bases and J 9 bases, with 10 bases left between them. The CDR3 is 14 amino acids. CDR3 loop: CASSLVRGGSPLHF. DNA of the CDR3: TGCGCCAGCAGCTTGGTACGAGGTGGTTCACCCCTCCACTTT.

A few counts support this clonotype. The rearrangement joins TRBV7-9 to TRBJ2-1; the D is unclear. V shed 5 bases and J shed 10 bases, with 15 bases lying between them. The CDR3 is 13 residues long. Germline V gives CDR1 SEHNR, CDR2 FQNEAQ (reference sequence). The CDR3 nucleotides are TGTGCCAGCAGCAACTGGACGGCCCCCGAGCAGTTCTTC. This codes for CASSNWTAPEQFF.

The chain joins TRBV6-5 to TRBJ2-7, with TRBD1 identical over 10 bases. The CDR3 sequence is 14 residues long. With 4 bases clipped from V and 7 bases from J, the junction kept 7 bases outside the gene matches. The germline V gene has CDR1 MNHEY and CDR2 SVGAGI. The CDR3 region is CASSSADRGGEQYF. The CDR3 DNA sequence: TGTGCCAGCAGTTCCGCGGACAGGGGGGGTGAGCAGTACTTC.

The rearrangement joins TRBV10-3 to TRBJ2-5; 7 bases agree with TRBD2. The CDR3 contains 11 residues. Trimming took 10 bases from V and 5 from J; bases not matched to a gene: 4. The germline CDR1 and CDR2 sequences are ENHRY and SYGVKD. This chain's CDR3 is CATHGGETQYF. In nucleotides, the CDR3 is TGTGCCACCCACGGGGGGGAGACCCAGTACTTC.

The V call is TRBV20-1, the J call TRBJ2-4, with 10 nucleotides matching TRBD1. CDR1 DFQATT and CDR2 SNEGSKA come from the germline V gene (reference sequence). Trimming took 0 bases from V and 3 from J; bases not matched to a gene: 2. CDR3 length: 15 amino acids. CDR3 sequence: CSARDGTGDKNIQYF. CDR3 coding DNA: TGCAGTGCTAGAGATGGGACAGGGGACAAAAACATTCAGTACTTC.

This clonotype was counted between two and nine times. The CDR3 nucleotides read TGTGCCAGCAGGGGGGTTGATGGCCAGTACTTC. It translates to CASRGVDGQYF. The chain joins TRBV28 to TRBJ2-5; either TRBD1 or TRBD2 may supply D (5 bases each). V lost 6 bases, J lost 10 bases, and 12 bases lay in between. Germline values: CDR1 MDHEN, CDR2 SYDVKM. This CDR3 is built from 11 residues.

This clonotype was detected ten times or more. The chain carries TRBV20-1 and TRBJ2-3; 9 positions agree with TRBD2. The junction had 8 bases not matched to a gene; V was cut back by 4 bases and J by 6 bases. Germline CDR1 reads DFQATT; CDR2 reads SNEGSKA (reference sequence). The CDR3 has 14 residues. As DNA, the CDR3 is TGCAGTGCTACGACTAGCGGAACAGGGGATACGCAGTATTTT. The encoded protein is CSATTSGTGDTQYF.

This clonotype was found a few times. The chain uses TRBV3-1 and TRBJ2-1, with 13 bases lining up with TRBD2. CDR1 is LGHDT and CDR2 is YNNKEL in the germline V gene (reference sequence). The CDR3 is made up of 18 amino acids. The ends lost 0 bases at V and 3 bases at J; junction bases unmatched: 5. The CDR3 loop is CASSQEVLAGGHYNEQFF. For the CDR3, the DNA is TGTGCCAGCAGCCAAGAGGTACTAGCGGGAGGGCACTACAATGAGCAGTTCTTC.

This clonotype occurred a few times. The J gene is TRBJ2-3, the V gene TRBV7-2; 8 nucleotides match TRBD2. Germline CDR1 reads SGHTA; CDR2 reads FQGNSA. The V segment lost 1 base and the J segment 2 bases; nucleotides outside the gene matches: 8. CDR3 length: 17 residues. CDR3 sequence (DNA): TGTGCCAGCAGCTTAGTTTTCGGCGGGGGGTCCACAGATACGCAGTATTTT. This gives the protein CASSLVFGGGSTDTQYF.